This TCR beta chain came from a study of T cell repertoires in cytomegalovirus infection. Germline assignment: CDR1 SQVTM and CDR2 ANQGSEA. The length of the CDR3 is 12 residues. Trimming pared 5 bases from V and 4 bases from J, leaving 6 bases between. One entry per CDR3 protein, called by TCRdb with MiXCR from the reads. The sample consists of approximately 550,000 distinct CDR3 sequences, 16% of them appearing once. There are a few counts of this clonotype. Source material: CD8+ T cells from PBMCs. This sequence was found in a human donor in good health (CMV status not recorded). Some clones in this sample may be carry-over from other donors' samples. The rearrangement links TRBV29-1 to TRBJ2-6; D unresolved. The CDR3 DNA reads TGCAGCGTTTCAAGCGGGGCCAACGTCCTGACTTTC. It codes for CSVSSGANVLTF. Full variable domain (outside the CDR3, taken from reference TRBV29-1 and TRBJ2-6): SAVISQKPSRDICQRGTSLTIQCQVDSQVTMMFWYRQQPGQSLTLIATANQGSEATYESGFVIDKFPISRPNLTFSTLTVSNMSPEDSSIYLCSVSSGANVLTFGAGSRLTVL.